This T cell receptor beta chain is drawn from a study of tumor and adjacent non-tumor tissue in lung cancer. Study-wide context: Each sample yielded millions of productive TCRbeta reads on average.

The library came from three nested PCR rounds adapted from ARM-PCR protocols. TCRdb itself ran the multiplex PCR reads through MiXCR, one entry per CDR3 protein. Altogether about 90,000 distinct CDR3 sequences are present, about 77% being singletons, with the ten largest covering 20% to 25%. Germline V lookup: CDR1 WSHSY, CDR2 SAAADI. CDR3 length equals 12 residues. V was trimmed by 6 bases and J by 8 bases, leaving 13 bases between them. The template was RNA from unsorted bulk tissue. The normal lung tissue was taken more than 3 cm from the tumor edge. Donors were chemotherapy-naive, newly diagnosed lung cancer surgical patients in China, August–late 2014. Points on this clonotype: Antigen unknown. The conserved phenylalanine or tryptophan is not found at the CDR3 terminus, so this likely reflects a read error.

Broader study findings: Top 100 clones took a larger repertoire share in normal lung. TCR diversity was significantly greater in tumor than normal lung tissue.

The sequence was collected from a woman aged 50 to 60 with non-small cell lung cancer. J is TRBJ1-2 and V is TRBV10-2; D is unclear. Sequenced: distant non-tumor lung tissue. The CDR3 here is CASSSGGDGYTI. DNA for the CDR3: TGCGCCAGCAGCTCAGGAGGCGACGGCTACACCATC.